This entry is about one TCR beta chain. Using unique molecular identifiers, the investigators prepared the TCRbeta library. TCRdb reanalysed the PCR reads using MiXCR and keeps one entry per CDR3 protein. The sample contains about 610,000 distinct CDR3 sequences, approximately 10% of which appear only once. The entry originates in a study of T-cell reconstitution after alpha-beta-depleted transplantation in children. V shed 4 bases and J shed 3 bases, with 14 bases lying between them. The length of the CDR3 is 15 residues. Germline CDR1 reads KGHDR; CDR2 reads SFDVKD. The sequence was obtained from a human donor who donated a stem cell graft to a child with acute myeloid leukemia. The sample was PBMCs from the stem cell graft donor, taken from the stem cell graft. The V gene is TRBV24-1, the J gene TRBJ2-5, with D possibly matching TRBD2 (5 bases). The DNA for the CDR3 is TGTGCCACCAGTGACCCAACTAGGTTGGAAGAGACCCAGTACTTC. As protein: CATSDPTRLEETQYF.